Included here is one TCR beta chain sequence, with context. The CDR3 covers 17 residues. The treatment: preoperative locoregional IRX-2 cytokine immunotherapy. Patients received preoperative, locoregional IRX-2 cytokine immunotherapy in a phase Ib study. The data belong to a study of preoperative IRX-2 immunotherapy in early breast cancer. Sequencing was performed with immunoSEQ multiplex PCR; in TCRdb, only in-frame clones are kept and a portion is missing. The table shows more than 10,000 clones, with more than 75% occurring only once. This chain links TRBV12-2 with TRBJ2-7. TRBV12-2 is classified as a pseudogene. This clonotype was sampled from a human donor with breast cancer. The sample was collected from a patient treated with IRX-2 immunotherapy. CDR3 bases: TGTGCAAGTCGCTTAATCACCGGGCCCCGGAACAACTACGAGCAGTACTTC. Protein product: CASRLITGPRNNYEQYF.